This TCR beta chain derives from a study of shared clonotypes between healthy human individuals. Turning to the study itself: Per donor, three plates held CD4 naive cells, three held CD4 memory, two held CD8 naive and one held CD8 memory.

The method was immunoSEQ multiplex PCR; TCRdb's version includes in-frame clones alone and lacks a portion of them. The data contain 2,500,000 or so clones, 92% of them singletons. Germline V gives CDR1 SGHNT, CDR2 YENEEA. Germline trimming cut 5 bases from V and 8 bases from J; bases unmatched to any gene: 11. The CDR3 consists of 15 residues. This TCR was recovered from a man between 18 and 35 years old in good health. Some clones in this sample may be carry-over from other donors' samples. What was sequenced was naive CD4+ T cells from PBMCs. The sample's subset: CD45RA+ positively selected. The V gene is TRBV11-3, the J gene TRBJ2-1, with 8 bases lining up with TRBD2. In nucleotides, the CDR3 is TGTGCCAGCAGCCCAAACCCTGGACTAGCACATGAGCAGTTCTTC. Translated: CASSPNPGLAHEQFF. Using reference TRBV11-3 and TRBJ2-1 for the parts outside the CDR3, the full variable domain is EAGVVQSPRYKIIEKKQPVAFWCNPISGHNTLYWYLQNLGQGPELLIRYENEEAVDDSQLPKDRFSAERLKGVDSTLKIQPAELGDSAVYLCASSPNPGLAHEQFFGPGTRLTVL.